This T cell receptor (beta chain) originates from a study of cytomegalovirus exposure and HLA in healthy donors. Amplification used 60 Vbeta primers and 13 Jbeta primers. Clones were sequenced by immunoSEQ multiplex PCR, and TCRdb holds only the in-frame ones, with some missing. The data hold approximately 77,000 clones, with about four fifths observed a single time. This CDR3 spans 12 amino acids. Per germline, CDR1 SGHDT and CDR2 YYEEEE. V was pared by 3 bases and J by 9 bases, with 9 bases between. V and J are TRBV5-6 and TRBJ2-2; D ambiguous. Sequenced material: PBMCs. The TCR comes from a male donor in good health and CMV-seropositive. The CDR3 region has the DNA TGTGCCAGCAGCTCAACGAGCCGGGAGCTGTTTTTT. Encoded protein: CASSSTSRELFF. Full variable domain (rest looked up from reference TRBV5-6 and TRBJ2-2): DAGVTQSPTHLIKTRGQQVTLRCSPKSGHDTVSWYQQALGQGPQFIFQYYEEEERQRGNFPDRFSGHQFPNYSSELNVNALLLGDSALYLCASSSTSRELFFGEGSRLTVL.